The 26 T cell receptor beta chains below all came from one sample that was sequenced in a study of T cells in Graves' hyperthyroidism and ophthalmopathy. Using RNA transcripts as the source, TCR beta CDR3 regions were amplified. During a first-round RT-PCR of the TCR CDR3, the HTBI primer set was used. TCRdb itself ran the multiplex PCR reads through MiXCR, one entry per CDR3 protein. Among approximately 98,000 distinct CDR3 sequences listed, 35% to 45% were seen once. The sequenced material came from peripheral blood or thyroid tissue (not recorded which). The receptor source for this set is a woman younger than 45 with Graves' hyperthyroidism.

This clonotype was counted between two and nine times. The junction shows a germline mismatch at one end, possibly a read error. The V and J genes are TRBV20-1 and TRBJ2-7; the D is unclear. Germline-derived CDR1 and CDR2 are DFQATT and SNEGSKA (reference sequence). The CDR3 runs to 16 residues. CDR3 nucleotides: TGCAGTGTAGTTTACCGGGCTATTGGAACTACCTACGAGCAGCACTTC. Translation gives CSVVYRAIGTTYEQHF.

This clonotype was seen many times. The J gene is TRBJ1-5, the V gene TRBV11-2; D possibly corresponds to TRBD1 (6 bases). The CDR3 sequence is 13 residues long. Trimming pared 6 bases from V and 3 bases from J, leaving 9 bases between. From germline, CDR1 is SGHAT and CDR2 FQNNGV. As DNA, the CDR3 is TGTGCCAGCAGTCACAGGGCCAATCAGCCCCAGCATTTT. As protein: CASSHRANQPQHF.

This clonotype was observed at least ten times. The rearrangement joins TRBV5-1 to TRBJ1-3, with D possibly matching TRBD1 (6 bases). Trimming removed 0 bases from V and 3 bases from J, with 10 bases in between. The CDR3 runs to 15 residues. Germline V gene sequence: CDR1 SGHRS, CDR2 YFSETQ. CDR3 amino acids: CASSLGRGRGNTIYF. The CDR3 nucleotides read TGCGCCAGCAGCTTGGGCAGGGGACGTGGAAACACCATATATTTT. Full variable domain (outside the CDR3, taken from reference TRBV5-1 and TRBJ1-3): KAGVTQTPRYLIKTRGQQVTLSCSPISGHRSVSWYQQTPGQGLQFLFEYFSETQRNKGNFPGRFSGRQFSNSRSEMNVSTLELGDSALYLCASSLGRGRGNTIYFGEGSWLTVV.

This clonotype was seen repeatedly, ten times or more. The rearrangement joins TRBV10-3 to TRBJ1-1; 7 nucleotides align to TRBD1. After removal of 3 bases from V and 8 bases from J, the junction contained 6 bases not matched to a gene. Per the germline V gene, CDR1 is ENHRY and CDR2 is SYGVKD. The CDR3 has 13 amino acids. The CDR3 DNA reads as TGTGCCATCAGTGAAACAGGGGAGTCCGAAGCTTTCTTT. The encoded protein is CAISETGESEAFF.

Remarks on this clonotype: The junction departs from germline at one end; a sequencing error may be responsible. The J gene is TRBJ2-5, the V gene TRBV5-5; D is perhaps TRBD1 (5 bases). Germline V lookup: CDR1 SGHKS, CDR2 YYEKEE (reference sequence). This CDR3 has 12 amino acids. In DNA, the CDR3 is TGTGCCAGCAGCCAAGAAGGGGAAACCCAGCACTTC. Translating it yields CASSQEGETQHF. Supplemented by reference TRBV5-5 and TRBJ2-5, the full variable domain reads DAGVTQSPTHLIKTRGQQVTLRCSPISGHKSVSWYQQVLGQGPQFIFQYYEKEERGRGNFPDRFSARQFPNYSSELNVNALLLGDSALYLCASSQEGETQHFGPGTRLLVL.

This clonotype has a count of ten or more. The genes are TRBV7-9 and TRBJ1-4; maybe TRBD1 (6 bases). V lost 3 bases and J 5 bases, leaving 16 bases between the germline ends. The CDR3 runs to 16 residues. Germline V gives CDR1 SEHNR, CDR2 FQNEAQ (reference sequence). The CDR3 reads CASSFRGGGKNEKLFF. The CDR3 nucleotides are TGTGCCAGCAGCTTTCGAGGGGGGGGGAAGAATGAAAAACTGTTTTTT.

The genes are TRBV6-4 and TRBJ1-6; the match to TRBD1 covers 8 bases. CDR3 size: 12 residues. Trimming took 10 bases from V and 8 from J; bases not matched to a gene: 4. Germline V gene data show CDR1 as MRHNA and CDR2 as SNTAGT. The CDR3 DNA reads TGTGCCACTGGACAGGGCGATTCACCCCTCCACTTT. Translating it yields CATGQGDSPLHF.

For this clonotype: With a much larger clone just one base away, this may be a read error. This rearrangement joins TRBV7-9 to TRBJ1-1, with a possible D match to TRBD1 (6 bases). Germline loops: CDR1 SEHNR, CDR2 FQNEAQ (reference sequence). CDR3 length: 17 amino acids. The CDR3: CASSYSSWGQLNTGAFF. CDR3 coding DNA: TGTGCCAGCAGTTACTCCTCTTGGGGGCAGCTGAACACTGGAGCTTTCTTT.

The chain links TRBV7-2 to TRBJ2-2; D might be TRBD1 (6 bases). V lost 0 bases and J 7 bases, leaving 24 bases between the germline ends. Germline V gives CDR1 SGHTA, CDR2 FQGNSA. This CDR3 has 19 residues. The CDR3 region is CASSLAPSFQGQRGGELFF. The CDR3 nucleotides read TGTGCCAGCAGCTTAGCCCCAAGTTTCCAGGGGCAGCGTGGCGGGGAGCTGTTTTTT. Filled out from reference TRBV7-2 and TRBJ2-2, the complete variable domain reads GAGVSQSPSNKVTEKGKDVELRCDPISGHTALYWYRQSLGQGLEFLIYFQGNSAPDKSGLPSDRFSAERTGGSVSTLTIQRTQQEDSAVYLCASSLAPSFQGQRGGELFFGEGSRLTVL.

The sample holds many counts of this clonotype. The genes are TRBV2 and TRBJ2-5, with D maybe TRBD2 (6 bases). Germline V gene lookup returns CDR1 SNHLY and CDR2 FYNNEI. V shed 8 bases and J shed 5 bases, with 21 bases lying between them. This CDR3 region has 15 residues. CDR3 nucleotides: TGTGCCAGCTCTGTTGGGGGGAGTTTGTACGAGACCCAGTACTTC. Translated: CASSVGGSLYETQYF.

This clonotype was recorded only once. Because the CDR3 is missing its conserved closing phenylalanine or tryptophan, this is likely a read error. The DNA is left out, because the CDR3 cannot be placed on it with certainty; the CDR3 is given as TCRdb lists it. This chain joins TRBV7-9 and TRBJ2-5; the tabulated D call, TRBD1, remains unverified against the DNA. Germline V gives CDR1 SEHNR, CDR2 FQNEAQ (reference sequence). A total of 10 residues make up the CDR3, ends included. This chain's CDR3 is CASSPDSRSY.

The chain recombines TRBV29-1 with TRBJ1-2, with TRBD1 matching over 7 bases. The CDR3 has 10 residues. V lost 6 bases and J lost 6; bases outside the gene matches: 1. Germline values: CDR1 SQVTM, CDR2 ANQGSEA. The CDR3 region has the DNA TGCAGCGTCGGACAGGATGGCTACACCTTC. This encodes CSVGQDGYTF.

This clonotype occurred a few times. This chain joins TRBV5-8 and TRBJ2-3; possibly TRBD1 or TRBD2 for D (6 bases each). The CDR3 is made up of 16 amino acids. The germline gives CDR1 SGHTS, CDR2 YDEGEE. V lost 6 bases, J lost 4 bases, and 21 bases lay in between. The CDR3 sequence is CASITGRDTKPDTQYF. CDR3 coding DNA: TGTGCCAGCATCACTGGGCGGGACACCAAACCAGATACGCAGTATTTT.

About this clonotype itself: It is unclear where the CDR3 begins or ends on the DNA, so no DNA is shown, and the CDR3 is as TCRdb lists it. This chain joins TRBV24-1 and TRBJ1-3. The CDR3 spans 18 residues, counting both ends. Germline CDR1 and CDR2: KGHDR and SFDVKD. The CDR3 loop reads CATSDGTKAFFGQGTIYF.

This sequence joins TRBV7-3 and TRBJ2-2; 9 positions agree with TRBD2. The CDR3 consists of 15 residues. Trimming removed 2 bases from V and 7 bases from J; junction bases left unmatched: 5. CDR1 SGHTA and CDR2 FQGTGA come from the germline V gene. The DNA of the CDR3 is TGTGCCAGCAGCTTATTTAGCGGGAGCCACGGGGAGCTGTTTTTT. Translation gives CASSLFSGSHGELFF.

This clonotype was detected ten times or more. The V call is TRBV12-3 or TRBV12-4, the J call TRBJ1-5, with D perhaps TRBD1 (6 bases). This CDR3 is 15 amino acids long. V lost 2 bases and J lost 5, with 13 bases in between. CDR3 bases: TGTGCCAGCAGTTTAATCGGGGGCGCGGATCAGCCCCAGCATTTT. It codes for CASSLIGGADQPQHF.

The V and J genes are TRBV11-2 and TRBJ2-5, with D tentatively TRBD1 or TRBD2 (6 bases each). The CDR3 loop spans 16 amino acids. Germline lookup yields CDR1 SGHAT and CDR2 FQNNGV. Trimming took off 4 bases at V and 5 bases at J, with 20 bases between the two ends. CDR3 protein: CASSYLVGAGFETQYF. The DNA of the CDR3 is TGTGCCAGCAGCTACTTGGTGGGGGCGGGATTTGAGACCCAGTACTTC.

This clonotype was counted a single time. At one boundary the junction diverges from the germline segment, which might be a read error. The chain is built from TRBV11-2 and TRBJ2-5; D possibly uses TRBD1 or TRBD2 (6 bases each). CDR1 SGHAT and CDR2 FQNNGV come from the germline V gene. The CDR3 loop spans 13 amino acids. CDR3: CAGSPQGGETQYF. CDR3 bases: TGTGCCGGCAGCCCACAGGGAGGAGAGACCCAGTACTTC.

The chain carries TRBV9 and TRBJ2-5; the match to TRBD2 covers 9 bases. The junction had 5 bases not matched to a gene; V was cut back by 3 bases and J by 5 bases. CDR3 size: 14 residues. Germline values: CDR1 SGDLS, CDR2 YYNGEE. CDR3 protein: CASSAGTSHETQYF. CDR3 in DNA: TGTGCCAGCAGCGCCGGGACTAGCCACGAGACCCAGTACTTC. Variable domain in full (rest from reference TRBV9 and TRBJ2-5): DSGVTQTPKHLITATGQRVTLRCSPRSGDLSVYWYQQSLDQGLQFLIQYYNGEERAKGNILERFSAQQFPDLHSELNLSSLELGDSALYFCASSAGTSHETQYFGPGTRLLVL.

This clonotype was detected many times. The V gene is TRBV7-9, the J gene TRBJ1-1; D unclear. CDR3 size: 15 residues. Trimming stripped 5 bases from V and 6 bases from J, with 19 bases between. Germline CDR1 SEHNR, CDR2 FQNEAQ (reference sequence). The CDR3 region is CASSRLQSAGSEAFF. The CDR3 DNA reads as TGTGCCAGCAGCCGCCTTCAGTCGGCCGGGTCTGAAGCTTTCTTT.

Many counts were recorded for this clonotype. The CDR3 spells CASSEGLVVSGANVLTF. CDR3 nucleotides: TGTGCCAGCAGTGAAGGTTTGGTAGTTTCTGGGGCCAACGTCCTGACTTTC. V and J are TRBV6-1 and TRBJ2-6, with D unresolved. Trimming cost V 1 base and J 1 base, with 11 bases left between them. The germline CDR1 and CDR2 sequences are MNHNS and SASEGT. This CDR3 region has 17 residues.

In its sample, this clonotype was seen many times. The V call is TRBV6-6, the J call TRBJ2-7, with TRBD1 matching over 9 bases. The germline gives CDR1 MNHNY, CDR2 SVGAGI (reference sequence). This CDR3 has 16 residues. Trimming cost V 7 bases and J 3 bases; bases outside gene matches: 13. The CDR3 DNA follows: TGTGCCAGCACTAAATCGGGACAGGGAAACTACTACGAGCAGTACTTC. Protein: CASTKSGQGNYYEQYF.

The gene calls are TRBV28 and TRBJ2-5, with 9 nucleotides matching TRBD1. This CDR3 spans 15 amino acids. CDR1 and CDR2 (germline): MDHEN, SYDVKM. V trimming: 4 bases; J trimming: 1 base; junction bases outside the gene matches: 4. CDR3 loop: CASSSLTGGQETQYF. CDR3 DNA: TGTGCCAGCAGTTCCCTGACAGGGGGCCAAGAGACCCAGTACTTC.

The chain is built from TRBV9 and TRBJ2-5; D is perhaps TRBD1 or TRBD2 (5 bases each). Between the trimmed V and J ends, which lost 0 bases and 5 bases, there was a span of 14 bases. The CDR3 runs to 15 residues. Germline CDR1 SGDLS, CDR2 YYNGEE. The DNA for the CDR3 is TGTGCCAGCAGCGTAGGGGGGAGAAGCTGGGAGACCCAGTACTTC. It specifies CASSVGGRSWETQYF.

This clonotype was recorded many times. The chain links TRBV20-1 to TRBJ2-7, with 11 bases matching TRBD2. The CDR3 is made up of 15 amino acids. V was clipped by 2 bases and J by 7 bases; unmatched bases: 10. The germline CDR1 and CDR2 sequences are DFQATT and SNEGSKA (reference sequence). CDR3 residues: CSARRRTSGSREQYF. For the CDR3, the DNA is TGCAGTGCTAGAAGACGGACTAGCGGGTCCAGGGAGCAGTACTTC.

This clonotype was seen many times. The chain joins TRBV7-8 to TRBJ1-2; D is perhaps TRBD1 (5 bases). V was shortened by 5 bases and J by 4 bases, with 20 bases between the two germline ends. CDR3 length: 16 amino acids. Germline V CDR1 and CDR2: SGHVS, FQNEAQ. CDR3 sequence: CASSKLGGGSSYGYTF. The CDR3 bases are TGTGCCAGCAGCAAACTCGGGGGGGGGTCTAGCTATGGCTACACCTTC.